These 9 T cell receptor beta chains were sequenced from one sample in a study of blood T cells in healthy people across ages. Alongside a J-beta primer mix, a sample-barcoded 5' primer served in a second PCR lasting about 6 to 12 cycles. TCRdb used MiXCR to reprocess the 5' RACE reads, holding one entry per CDR3 protein. This sample yields 800,000 to 1,300,000 distinct CDR3 sequences, of which under 30% are seen a single time; around 0.75% belongs to the top ten. Separately, the same data were catalogued under a study of T cells of mothers and their children.

The sample taken for sequencing was blood. These receptors were taken from a girl aged 2 to 9 in good health.

V usage is TRBV20-1 and J usage is TRBJ1-1; D unclear. V was cut by 5 bases and J by 7 bases, with 8 bases left in between. From germline, CDR1 is DFQATT and CDR2 SNEGSKA (reference sequence). CDR3 length: 10 residues. The DNA of the CDR3 is TGCAGTGCTGTTCGGGTTGAAGCTTTCTTT. Translated: CSAVRVEAFF.

The table lists this clonotype with a few counts. J is TRBJ2-3 and V is TRBV7-2; no clear D gene. Deletions cut 5 bases from V and 2 bases from J, with 8 bases between. This CDR3 has 13 amino acids. The germline V gene has CDR1 SGHTA and CDR2 FQGNSA. CDR3 residues: CASSPATTDTQYF. For the CDR3, the DNA is TGTGCCAGCAGCCCAGCCACCACAGATACGCAGTATTTT.

J is TRBJ2-5 and V is TRBV4-2, with D uncertain. The J call may be wrong; the DNA end is better matched by TRBJ2-7. Germline-derived CDR1 and CDR2 are LGHNA and YNFKEQ. The CDR3 contains 15 residues. The CDR3 sequence is CASSPSITSPYEQYF. The CDR3 DNA follows: TGTGCCAGCAGTCCATCCATCACATCCCCCTACGAGCAGTACTTC.

The chain carries TRBV12-5 and TRBJ2-3; possibly TRBD1 for D (6 bases). Germline CDR1 is LGHNT and CDR2 is FRNRAP. There are 13 residues in the CDR3. Trimming stripped 7 bases from V and 6 bases from J, with 14 bases between. The DNA for the CDR3 is TGTGCTAGTGCCAGGACAGTTCGTGATACGCAGTATTTT. It is translated as CASARTVRDTQYF.

The rearrangement uses TRBV15 and TRBJ1-4; D remains ambiguous. Germline V gene sequence: CDR1 LNHNV, CDR2 YYDKDF (reference sequence). This CDR3 has 14 amino acids. V dropped 5 bases and J dropped 3 bases, with 10 bases sitting between them. The CDR3 nucleotides are TGTGCCACCAGCCGCCGGGATTCTAATGAAAAACTGTTTTTT. Its translation: CATSRRDSNEKLFF.

This clonotype was observed a single time. The chain carries TRBV6-1 and TRBJ1-5, with no clear D. The germline CDR1 and CDR2 sequences are MNHNS and SASEGT. V gave up 1 base and J gave up 0 bases, with 10 bases separating them. CDR3 length: 16 residues. DNA for the CDR3: TGTGCCAGCAGTGAAGAGGGTCAGTATAGCAATCAGCCCCAGCATTTT. Its translation: CASSEEGQYSNQPQHF.

CDR3 in DNA: TGCAGCGTTTACGACACCGCTGGGGCCAAAAACATTCAGTACTTC. Translating gives CSVYDTAGAKNIQYF. This sequence joins TRBV29-1 and TRBJ2-4; D is undetermined. The germline V and J ends were trimmed by 5 bases and 1 base, with 15 bases remaining between them. CDR3 length equals 15 residues. Germline V gene sequence: CDR1 SQVTM, CDR2 ANQGSEA.

For the CDR3, the DNA is TGCGCCAGCAGTGAGTCCCTAGCGGGAGGGCCGGGTGAGCAGTTCTTC. Translation gives CASSESLAGGPGEQFF. The V call is TRBV10-2, the J call TRBJ2-1; 12 bases match TRBD2. Germline CDR1 WSHSY, CDR2 SAAADI. This CDR3 has 16 residues. The J segment lost 9 bases and the V segment lost 0 bases, leaving 6 bases of the junction unmatched.

This clonotype was counted between two and nine times. The rearrangement joins TRBV6-6 to TRBJ1-1; a weak D match, TRBD1 (5 bases). Germline CDR1 MNHNY, CDR2 SVGAGI (reference sequence). Trimming removed 2 bases from V and 7 bases from J, with 8 bases in between. There are 12 residues in the CDR3. Here the CDR3 DNA reads TGTGCCAGCAGTTACGGGACGATTGAAGCTTTCTTT. This translates into CASSYGTIEAFF.